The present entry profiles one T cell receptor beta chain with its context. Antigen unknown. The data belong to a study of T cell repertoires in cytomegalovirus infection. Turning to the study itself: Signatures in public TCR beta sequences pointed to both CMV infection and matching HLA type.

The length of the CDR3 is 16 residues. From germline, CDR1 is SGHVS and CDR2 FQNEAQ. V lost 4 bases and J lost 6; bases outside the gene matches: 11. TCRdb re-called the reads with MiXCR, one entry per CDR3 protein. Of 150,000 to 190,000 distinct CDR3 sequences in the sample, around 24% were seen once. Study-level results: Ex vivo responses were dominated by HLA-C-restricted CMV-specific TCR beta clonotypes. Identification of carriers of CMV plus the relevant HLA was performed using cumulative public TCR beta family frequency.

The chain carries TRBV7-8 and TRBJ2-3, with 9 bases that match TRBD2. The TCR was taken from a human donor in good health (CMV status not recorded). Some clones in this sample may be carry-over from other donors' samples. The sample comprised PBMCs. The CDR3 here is CASSSHLGGGGDTQYF. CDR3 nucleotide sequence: TGTGCCAGCAGCTCCCATTTGGGCGGGGGGGGGGATACGCAGTATTTT. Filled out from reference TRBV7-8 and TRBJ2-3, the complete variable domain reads GAGVSQSPRYKVAKRGQDVALRCDPISGHVSLFWYQQALGQGPEFLTYFQNEAQLDKSGLPSDRFFAERPEGSVSTLKIQRTQQEDSAVYLCASSSHLGGGGDTQYFGPGTRLTVL.